This T cell receptor (beta chain) was retrieved from a study of CD8+ T cells in alopecia areata. The treatment here: oral pan-JAK inhibitor, 5-10 mg twice daily. Peripheral blood and lesional scalp punch biopsies were taken from alopecia areata patients. General study results and limits: Numerous expanded lesional clones remained in scalp and blood during tofacitinib. Within the top 100, expanded CD8+ clones significantly decreased with tofacitinib, as did scalp clonality.

Germline CDR1 reads SGHRS; CDR2 reads YFSETQ. Trimming cost V 0 bases and J 6 bases, with 12 bases left between them. The CDR3 has 14 residues. This clone appeared a few times. The antigen is not known. It was cDNA, reverse transcribed from extracted RNA, that served as the sequencing template. Clones were read by immunoSEQ multiplex PCR, and TCRdb kept only the in-frame ones, dropping some. The sample yields hundreds of thousands of clones, 35% to 45% seen once. The chain employs TRBV5-1 and TRBJ1-1; D remains ambiguous. The source material was CD4+ T cells sorted from blood, sampled between weeks 30 and 35, from a patient treated with tofacitinib. The receptor was derived from a human donor with alopecia areata. The CDR3 region is CASSLVGGSAEAFF. In DNA, the CDR3 is TGCGCCAGCAGCTTGGTTGGTGGTTCGGCTGAAGCTTTCTTT.